One and the same sample provided the 25 T cell receptor beta chains below, sequenced in a study of identical twins. TCRdb called the 5' RACE reads again in MiXCR, with one record for every CDR3 protein. There are just under 550,000 distinct CDR3 sequences in the sample; roughly 15% occur only once, and nearly 0.45% lies in the top ten. The sample was also linked to a second study, of yellow fever vaccine responses in identical twins.

The source material was CD4+ T cells sorted from blood. These TCRs come from a woman aged 18-29 years in good health.

This clonotype came up a few times. The gene calls are TRBV12-3 or TRBV12-4 and TRBJ1-6, with unresolved D. V gave up 7 bases and J gave up 0 bases, with 7 bases separating them. This CDR3 has 14 amino acids. Written as DNA, the CDR3 is TGTGCCAGCACCCCGGGCTCCTATAATTCACCCCTCCACTTT. This sequence encodes CASTPGSYNSPLHF.

This chain links TRBV12-3 or TRBV12-4 with TRBJ1-5; D uncertain. Trimming took 3 bases from V and 0 from J, leaving 6 bases between them. The CDR3 totals 14 residues. CDR3 region: CASSFGFSNQPQHF. CDR3 sequence (DNA): TGTGCCAGCAGTTTCGGGTTTAGCAATCAGCCCCAGCATTTT.

The chain joins TRBV20-1 to TRBJ2-1; 9 bases are shared with TRBD2. This CDR3 spans 13 amino acids. Germline-derived CDR1 and CDR2 are DFQATT and SNEGSKA (reference sequence). Germline trimming cut 6 bases from V and 6 bases from J; bases unmatched to any gene: 6. The CDR3 DNA follows: TGCAGTGCCCCCGAGCGGGGGGTCAATGAGCAGTTCTTC. Protein: CSAPERGVNEQFF.

The V gene is TRBV7-6, the J gene TRBJ2-5; D not certain. This CDR3 has 13 amino acids. V was cut by 5 bases and J by 1 base, with 8 bases left in between. CDR1 and CDR2 from the germline V gene are SGHVS and FNYEAQ. CDR3 region: CASSVYFQETQYF. The CDR3, as DNA: TGTGCCAGCAGCGTCTATTTCCAAGAGACCCAGTACTTC.

This clonotype was counted between two and nine times. The chain combines TRBV12-3 or TRBV12-4 with TRBJ2-3; 7 bases align to TRBD2. Trimming at V came to 7 bases and at J to 0 bases, leaving 13 bases not matched to a gene. This CDR3 spans 17 amino acids. Here the CDR3 DNA reads TGTGCCAGCACGGCACTAGCGAGAATGTCTAGCACAGATACGCAGTATTTT. It is translated as CASTALARMSSTDTQYF.

This clonotype was seen a handful of times. The J gene is TRBJ2-3, the V gene TRBV12-3 or TRBV12-4; a weak D match, TRBD2 (6 bases). Trimming removed 7 bases at V and 2 bases at J, with 16 bases between. This CDR3 spans 15 amino acids. In DNA, the CDR3 is TGTGCCAGCATATTCTATAGCGGAACCACAGATACGCAGTATTTT. Its protein is CASIFYSGTTDTQYF.

V and J are TRBV20-1 and TRBJ2-7, with D possibly being TRBD2 (6 bases). The germline CDR1 and CDR2 sequences are DFQATT and SNEGSKA (reference sequence). Trimming took off 3 bases at V and 4 bases at J, with 10 bases between the two ends. The CDR3 runs to 12 residues. The CDR3: CSASAGTYEQYV. The CDR3 DNA sequence: TGCAGTGCTAGTGCGGGGACTTACGAGCAGTACGTC.

The CDR3 sequence is CASSLSGFSNQPQHF. The CDR3 DNA follows: TGTGCCAGCAGCTTATCAGGCTTTAGCAATCAGCCCCAGCATTTT. The chain joins TRBV5-6 to TRBJ1-5; the D is unclear. This CDR3 is 15 amino acids long. V was clipped by 2 bases and J by 0 bases, with 9 bases between them. Germline V lookup: CDR1 SGHDT, CDR2 YYEEEE.

The V call is TRBV7-6, the J call TRBJ1-6, with TRBD1 as a possible D gene (6 bases). The CDR3 has 18 amino acids. V was shortened by 3 bases and J by 0 bases, with 15 bases between the two germline ends. CDR1 is SGHVS and CDR2 is FNYEAQ in the germline V gene. CDR3 loop: CASSLEAGESSYNSPLHF. The CDR3 DNA reads TGTGCCAGCAGCTTGGAGGCAGGGGAAAGCTCCTATAATTCACCCCTCCACTTT.

This clonotype was found a few times. The chain employs TRBV2 and TRBJ2-2; D perhaps matches TRBD2 (6 bases). The V end lost 6 bases, the J end lost 0 bases, and 11 bases lay between the germline ends. From germline, CDR1 is SNHLY and CDR2 FYNNEI. CDR3 length: 15 residues. The CDR3 sequence: CASSAGRSNTGELFF. The CDR3 DNA follows: TGTGCCAGCAGCGCGGGACGGTCGAACACCGGGGAGCTGTTTTTT.

This clonotype came up a few times. V is TRBV10-3 and J is TRBJ2-7; TRBD1 aligns across 7 bases. This CDR3 comprises 12 residues. Germline V gives CDR1 ENHRY, CDR2 SYGVKD. The V gene end was trimmed by 9 bases and the J gene end by 0 bases; junction bases not matched to a gene: 2. The CDR3 DNA reads as TGTGCCATTCGGACAGGCTCCTACGAGCAGTACTTC. Its translation is CAIRTGSYEQYF.

This clonotype turned up a few times. The V gene is TRBV2, the J gene TRBJ2-2, with no clear D. This CDR3 is 13 amino acids long. Trimming shortened V by 4 bases and J by 4 bases, and 7 bases separated the two germline ends. Per the germline V gene, CDR1 is SNHLY and CDR2 is FYNNEI. The CDR3 bases are TGTGCCAGCAGTGGGCAAAGCACCGGGGAGCTGTTTTTT. Translation gives CASSGQSTGELFF.

This clonotype was observed a few times. This chain uses TRBV12-3 or TRBV12-4 with TRBJ2-1; 12 nucleotides match TRBD2. CDR3 size: 15 residues. Unmatched junction bases numbered 9, after V lost 8 bases and J lost 7 bases. The CDR3 nucleotides read TGTGCCAGCCGTTGGACTAGCGGGGACCCTAATGAGCAGTTCTTC. Translation: CASRWTSGDPNEQFF.

This clonotype was seen a few times. V usage is TRBV27 and J usage is TRBJ2-7; a weak D match, TRBD2 (6 bases). Germline V lookup: CDR1 MNHEY, CDR2 SMNVEV (reference sequence). The CDR3 consists of 14 residues. Between the trimmed V and J ends, which lost 2 bases and 2 bases, there was a span of 10 bases. CDR3 protein: CASSLGGVTYEQYF. CDR3 nucleotide sequence: TGTGCCAGCAGTTTAGGAGGGGTCACCTACGAGCAGTACTTC.

This clonotype turned up a few times. The chain combines TRBV7-6 with TRBJ2-7; TRBD1 matches 7 bases. Germline values: CDR1 SGHVS, CDR2 FNYEAQ. J lost 1 base, V lost 5 bases, and 8 bases had no gene match. This CDR3 is built from 15 residues. CDR3 nucleotide sequence: TGTGCCAGCAGCCGGACGGGACAGCTTTCCTACGAGCAGTACTTC. It encodes CASSRTGQLSYEQYF. The variable domain in full, with the rest retrieved from reference TRBV7-6 and TRBJ2-7, is GAGVSQSPRYKVTKRGQDVALRCDPISGHVSLYWYRQALGQGPEFLTYFNYEAQQDKSGLPNDRFSAERPEGSISTLTIQRTEQRDSAMYRCASSRTGQLSYEQYFGPGTRLTVT.

This clonotype was detected a few times. The CDR3 DNA reads as TGTGCCAGCAGCCTTAGACAGGGGGGTGAAGCTTTCTTT. Translation: CASSLRQGGEAFF. The chain uses TRBV12-3 or TRBV12-4 and TRBJ1-1; 9 bases fit TRBD1. This CDR3 spans 13 amino acids. The ends lost 6 bases at V and 7 bases at J; junction bases unmatched: 6.

This clonotype was found a few times. The V and J genes are TRBV20-1 and TRBJ2-2; no firm D call. Germline V gene sequence: CDR1 DFQATT, CDR2 SNEGSKA (reference sequence). The CDR3 has 13 residues. Trimming pared 0 bases from V and 4 bases from J, leaving 6 bases between. The CDR3 bases are TGCAGTGCTAGAGATCTGAGCACCGGGGAGCTGTTTTTT. Translated: CSARDLSTGELFF.

The rearrangement uses TRBV3-1 and TRBJ2-1, with D perhaps TRBD2 (6 bases). Germline CDR1 reads LGHDT; CDR2 reads YNNKEL (reference sequence). This CDR3 is 13 amino acids long. The ends were cut back, 1 base at V and 9 bases at J, with 10 bases in the middle. CDR3 DNA: TGTGCCAGCAGCCAAGCGGGGACTTTTGAGCAGTTCTTC. It is translated as CASSQAGTFEQFF.

This clonotype was seen a few times. This rearrangement joins TRBV5-1 to TRBJ2-3, with TRBD2 as a possible D gene (5 bases). Trimming took off 2 bases at V and 4 bases at J, with 11 bases between the two ends. The CDR3 spans 14 residues. In germline, CDR1 is SGHRS, CDR2 YFSETQ. This CDR3 reads CASSLERRADTQYF. The CDR3 coding sequence is TGCGCCAGCAGCTTAGAGCGGAGAGCAGATACGCAGTATTTT.

The sample holds a few counts of this clonotype. The rearrangement uses TRBV5-1 and TRBJ2-5, with 9 bases identical to TRBD1. Germline CDR1 SGHRS, CDR2 YFSETQ. J lost 5 bases, V lost 4 bases, and 12 bases had no gene match. This CDR3 region has 16 residues. The CDR3 DNA reads TGCGCCAGCAGCATGACCGGGACAGGGAATGCGGAGACCCAGTACTTC. Protein product: CASSMTGTGNAETQYF.

The V gene is TRBV7-8, the J gene TRBJ1-1; D not certain. CDR3 size: 15 residues. The germline V gene encodes CDR1 SGHVS and CDR2 FQNEAQ. V lost 3 bases, J lost 2 bases, and 13 bases lay in between. CDR3: CASSLMGSYNTEAFF. In nucleotides, the CDR3 is TGTGCCAGCAGCTTGATGGGTTCGTATAACACTGAAGCTTTCTTT.

This clonotype has a handful of counts. This sequence joins TRBV28 and TRBJ1-2; a weak D match, TRBD1 (5 bases). This CDR3 has 13 residues. Trimming cost V 7 bases and J 3 bases, with 12 bases left between them. Looked up from germline, CDR1 is MDHEN and CDR2 is SYDVKM. In DNA form, the CDR3 reads TGTGCCAGCATAGGGACGAACGACTATGGCTACACCTTC. Amino acid sequence: CASIGTNDYGYTF.

This clonotype was picked up a small number of times. The chain employs TRBV7-9 and TRBJ1-2; D possibly corresponds to TRBD1 (6 bases). V lost 1 base and J 6 bases, leaving 12 bases between the germline ends. Germline lookup yields CDR1 SEHNR and CDR2 FQNEAQ (reference sequence). The CDR3 sequence is 14 residues long. This CDR3 is CASSLVGGNDGYTF. As DNA, the CDR3 is TGTGCCAGCAGCTTAGTAGGGGGGAACGATGGCTACACCTTC. Supplemented by reference TRBV7-9 and TRBJ1-2, the full variable domain reads DTGVSQNPRHKITKRGQNVTFRCDPISEHNRLYWYRQTLGQGPEFLTYFQNEAQLEKSRLLSDRFSAERPKGSFSTLEIQRTEQGDSAMYLCASSLVGGNDGYTFGSGTRLTVV.

V gene TRBV11-1 combines with J gene TRBJ2-6; 10 bases agree with TRBD1. This CDR3 region has 19 residues. CDR1 SGHAT and CDR2 FQDESV come from the germline V gene (reference sequence). The ends lost 6 bases at V and 0 bases at J; junction bases unmatched: 11. This chain's CDR3 is CASRWGTGAALSGANVLTF. The CDR3 DNA follows: TGTGCCAGCAGATGGGGGACAGGGGCGGCCCTCTCTGGGGCCAACGTCCTGACTTTC.

This clonotype was observed a handful of times. The chain combines TRBV20-1 with TRBJ2-1; D unresolved. This CDR3 has 10 amino acids. Germline CDR1 is DFQATT and CDR2 is SNEGSKA (reference sequence). Trimming removed 1 base from V and 8 bases from J, with 3 bases in between. CDR3: CSARADEQFF. The CDR3 bases are TGCAGTGCTAGAGCCGATGAGCAGTTCTTC.